This is a list of T cell receptor beta chains from one sample in a study of glioma-infiltrating T cells after dendritic cell vaccination. TCRdb keeps only in-frame clones here, not all; method: immunoSEQ multiplex PCR. This sample has 50,000 to 60,000 clones, with around 85% found just once. This sample comprised blood, obtained after dendritic cell vaccination. All receptors come from a human donor with glioblastoma. Each CDR3 is given with its conserved first and last residue. D genes are given only for firm matches. Part of the rows lack a size; the others show once, few, many or a class for expanded clones.

>TRBV6-7|TRBD1|TRBJ1-2|16|.
TGTGCCAGCTGTAAGACAGGGGCTTTGTCTAACTATGGCTACACCTTC
CASCKTGALSNYGYTF
>TRBV2|.|TRBJ2-7|12|.
TGTGCCAGCAGTGCACAGTACTACGAGCAGTACTTC
CASSAQYYEQYF
>TRBV13|.|TRBJ1-1|14|.
TGTGCCAGCAGCTTAACCGGGTTGAACACTGAAGCTTTCTTT
CASSLTGLNTEAFF
>TRBV30|TRBD2|TRBJ2-1|18|.
TGTGCCTGGAGTCGGGGTAGCGGGGGGCCTGAAACTTCCAATGAGCAGTTCTTC
CAWSRGSGGPETSNEQFF
>TRBV11-2|.|TRBJ2-2|17|.
TGTGCCAGCAGCTTAGATGAACTACGTACCCCCACCGGGGAGCTGTTTTTT
CASSLDELRTPTGELFF
>TRBV7-2|TRBD1|TRBJ2-7|14|.
TGTGCCAGCAGCTCCCGGGACAGGGCTTACGAGCAGTACTTC
CASSSRDRAYEQYF
>TRBV28|.|TRBJ1-1|16|.
TGTGCCAGCAGTCCTCCTCTCGACAGCTCGGGCTCTGAAGCTTTCTTT
CASSPPLDSSGSEAFF
>TRBV19|.|TRBJ1-4|14|few
TGTGCCAGTAGCGATGGAGGCTACAGTGAAAAACTGTTTTTT
CASSDGGYSEKLFF
>TRBV5-4|.|TRBJ1-2|14|.
TGTGCCAGCAGCTTGGAACAGGTTGACTATGGCTACACCTTC
CASSLEQVDYGYTF
>TRBV2|TRBD2|TRBJ2-7|15|.
TGTGCCAGCAGTGGGACTAGCGGGGGGGCCTACGAGCAGTACTTC
CASSGTSGGAYEQYF
>TRBV28|.|TRBJ1-2|17|.
TGTGCCAGCGAACCCTCCGGGACTCCGGTCGGTTACTATGGCTACACCTTC
CASEPSGTPVGYYGYTF
>TRBV7-4|.|TRBJ2-1|13|.
TGTGCCAGCAGCTTATTCTGGCTAGTTCCTCAGTTCTTC
CASSLFWLVPQFF
>TRBV7-2|TRBD2|TRBJ2-7|14|once
TGTGCCAGCAGCTCACCGGGACTAGCGTCGAAGTCGTACTTC
CASSSPGLASKSYF
>TRBV20-1|TRBD1|TRBJ1-4|11|.
TGCAGTCACCACAGGGGGAGTAAACTGTTTTTT
CSHHRGSKLFF
>TRBV10-1|TRBD2|TRBJ2-2|19|.
TGCGCCAGCAGTGAGTCGATAGCGGGGGGGGCGAAATACACCGGGGAGCTGTTTTTT
CASSESIAGGAKYTGELFF
>TRBV18|.|TRBJ1-3|13|few
TGTGCCAGCTCGCGGGAGTCTGGAAACACCATATATTTT
CASSRESGNTIYF
>TRBV11-3|.|TRBJ2-6|18|few
TGTGCCAGCAGCCCGGGACTGGCGTTTTTAGCTGGGGCCAACGTCCTGACTTTC
CASSPGLAFLAGANVLTF
>TRBV7-6|TRBD1|TRBJ2-5|16|.
TGTGCCAGCAGCTTAGCCTCAGGGGGATCACAAGAGACCCAGTACTTC
CASSLASGGSQETQYF
>TRBV19|.|TRBJ2-1|16|once
TGTGCCAGTAGTATCAAGGGGGGGGTCTCCTACAATGAGCAGTTCTTC
CASSIKGGVSYNEQFF
>TRBV11-2|.|TRBJ2-5|15|.
TGTGCCAGCAGCTCCCTCGGCCATAGGGGAGAGACCCAGTACTTC
CASSSLGHRGETQYF
>TRBV10-3|.|TRBJ1-1|16|few
TGTGCCATCAGAGCTATCGGAGGTGTCCGGAACACTGAAGCTTTCTTT
CAIRAIGGVRNTEAFF
>TRBV29-1|TRBD1|TRBJ1-4|13|once
TGCAGCGCACCGGGACAGGGAAGTGAAAAACTGTTTTTT
CSAPGQGSEKLFF
>TRBV4-1|.|TRBJ1-5|15|.
TGCGCCAGCAGCCAACAGGACATTGGAAATCAGCCCCAGCATTTT
CASSQQDIGNQPQHF
>TRBV4-1|TRBD2|TRBJ2-3|14|.
TGCGCCAGCAGCTACGGACTAGCAACAGATACGCAGTATTTT
CASSYGLATDTQYF
>TRBV7-2|.|TRBJ1-2|14|.
TGTGCCAGCAGCTTAACAGGAGACAACTATGGCTACACCTTC
CASSLTGDNYGYTF
>TRBV6-1|TRBD1|TRBJ2-7|14|once
TGTGCCGCTCTCGGACAGGGGGCAGGTTACGAGCAGTACTTC
CAALGQGAGYEQYF
>TRBV7-2|.|TRBJ1-2|15|.
TGTGCCAGCAGCTTATATTCAGGGGCCGTGGGTGGCTACACCTTC
CASSLYSGAVGGYTF
>TRBV5-4|.|TRBJ1-1|13|few
TGTGCCAGCAGCATGACAGGGAACACTGAAGCTTTCTTT
CASSMTGNTEAFF
>TRBV6-5|.|TRBJ2-1|11|.
TGTGCCAGCAGTTACGAGTTTGAGCAGTTCTTC
CASSYEFEQFF
>TRBV13|.|TRBJ2-7|17|.
TGTGCCAGCAGCTTAGCTGCCGGGACTTATAGCTCCTACGAGCAGTACTTC
CASSLAAGTYSSYEQYF
>TRBV4-1|TRBD2|TRBJ2-7|16|.
TGCGCCAGCAGCCAGGCCCTAGCGGGGGGGGACTACGAGCAGTACTTC
CASSQALAGGDYEQYF
>TRBV4-1|.|TRBJ2-7|14|.
TGCGCCAGCAGCCAATTCTCGGAGGCCTACGAGCAGTACTTC
CASSQFSEAYEQYF